This TCR beta chain was captured by sequencing in a study of T cell changes during pregnancy in multiple sclerosis. The germline V gene encodes CDR1 SEHNR and CDR2 FQNEAQ (reference sequence). The V end lost 4 bases, the J end lost 1 base, and 9 bases lay between the germline ends. The CDR3 runs 14 residues. TCRdb's copy holds only in-frame clones and misses some; the assay was immunoSEQ multiplex PCR. The sample shows fewer than 45,000 clones, about 92% of them seen only once. The sequence came from a female donor with multiple sclerosis, enrolled in a pregnancy study. The specimen was CD4+ T cells from peripheral blood mononuclear cells, collected in the third trimester of pregnancy. This chain uses TRBV7-9 with TRBJ2-3; no definite D call. CDR3 region: CASSSRGGTDTQYF. CDR3 bases: TGTGCCAGCAGCTCCCGAGGTGGCACAGATACGCAGTATTTT.